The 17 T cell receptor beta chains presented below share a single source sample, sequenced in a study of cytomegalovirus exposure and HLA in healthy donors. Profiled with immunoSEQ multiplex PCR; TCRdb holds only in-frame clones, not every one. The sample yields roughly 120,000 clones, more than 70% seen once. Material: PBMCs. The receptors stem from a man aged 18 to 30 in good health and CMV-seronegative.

The CDR3 DNA sequence: TGTGCCAGTACCCAGAGAGGTGAAGCTTTCTTT. The encoded protein is CASTQRGEAFF. The chain couples TRBV19 to TRBJ1-1; D is uncertain. The CDR3 is 11 amino acids. Germline-derived CDR1 and CDR2 are LNHDA and SQIVND (reference sequence). V was shortened by 7 bases and J by 7 bases, with 10 bases between the two germline ends.

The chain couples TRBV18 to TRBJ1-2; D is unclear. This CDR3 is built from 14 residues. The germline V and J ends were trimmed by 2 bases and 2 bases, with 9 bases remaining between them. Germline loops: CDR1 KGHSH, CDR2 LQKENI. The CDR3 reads CASSPFEGNYGYTF. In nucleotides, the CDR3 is TGTGCCAGCTCACCATTCGAGGGAAACTATGGCTACACCTTC.

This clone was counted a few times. As DNA, the CDR3 is TGCGCCAGCAGCGTTGGGTCCGGGAGCGAGCAGTACTTC. This translates into CASSVGSGSEQYF. The chain combines TRBV5-1 with TRBJ2-7; weak D call: TRBD2 (6 bases). The germline V and J ends were trimmed by 4 bases and 6 bases, with 14 bases remaining between them. This CDR3 has 13 amino acids. Germline V gene sequence: CDR1 SGHRS, CDR2 YFSETQ.

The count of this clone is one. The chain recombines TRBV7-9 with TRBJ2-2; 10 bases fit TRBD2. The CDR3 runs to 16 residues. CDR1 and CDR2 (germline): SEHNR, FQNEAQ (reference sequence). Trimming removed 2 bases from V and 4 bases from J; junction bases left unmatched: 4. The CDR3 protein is CASSLTSGAFTGELFF. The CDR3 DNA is TGTGCCAGCAGCTTAACTAGCGGGGCTTTCACCGGGGAGCTGTTTTTT.

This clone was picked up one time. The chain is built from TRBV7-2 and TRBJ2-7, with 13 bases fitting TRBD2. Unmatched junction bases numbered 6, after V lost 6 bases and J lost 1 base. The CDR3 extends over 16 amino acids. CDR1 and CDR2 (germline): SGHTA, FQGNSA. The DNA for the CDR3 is TGTGCCAGCAGTTCGGGACTAGCGGGAAAGTCCTACGAGCAGTACTTC. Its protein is CASSSGLAGKSYEQYF.

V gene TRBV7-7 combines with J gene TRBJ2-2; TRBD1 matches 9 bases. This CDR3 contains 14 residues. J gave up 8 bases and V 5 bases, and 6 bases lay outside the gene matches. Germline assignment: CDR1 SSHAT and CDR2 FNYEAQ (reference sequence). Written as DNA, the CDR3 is TGTGCCAGCAGCCAGATGACAGGGGGTGGGGAGCTGTTTTTT. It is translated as CASSQMTGGGELFF.

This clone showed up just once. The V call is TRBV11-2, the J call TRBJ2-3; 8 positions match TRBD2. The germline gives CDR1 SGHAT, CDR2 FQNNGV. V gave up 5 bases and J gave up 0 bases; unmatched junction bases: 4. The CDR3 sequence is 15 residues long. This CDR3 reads CASSPGTRSTDTQYF. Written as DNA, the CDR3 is TGTGCCAGCAGCCCCGGGACTAGGAGCACAGATACGCAGTATTTT.

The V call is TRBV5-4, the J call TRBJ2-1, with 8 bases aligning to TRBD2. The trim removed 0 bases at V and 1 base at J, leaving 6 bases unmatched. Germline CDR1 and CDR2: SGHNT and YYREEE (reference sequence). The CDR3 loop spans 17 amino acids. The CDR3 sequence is CASSLAVAGLSYNEQFF. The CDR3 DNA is TGTGCCAGCAGCTTGGCCGTAGCGGGACTGTCCTACAATGAGCAGTTCTTC.

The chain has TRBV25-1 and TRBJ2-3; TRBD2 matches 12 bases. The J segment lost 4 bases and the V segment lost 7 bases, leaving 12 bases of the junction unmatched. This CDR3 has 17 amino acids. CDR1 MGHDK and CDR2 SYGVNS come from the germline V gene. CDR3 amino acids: CASMGSSGGEVADTQYF. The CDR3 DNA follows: TGTGCCAGCATGGGGTCTAGCGGGGGGGAGGTGGCAGATACGCAGTATTTT.

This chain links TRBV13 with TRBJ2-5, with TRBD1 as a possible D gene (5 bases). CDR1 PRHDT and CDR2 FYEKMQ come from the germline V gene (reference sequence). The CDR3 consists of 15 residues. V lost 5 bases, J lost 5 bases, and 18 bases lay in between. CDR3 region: CASSGPRTHGETQYF. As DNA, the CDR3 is TGTGCCAGCAGCGGACCACGGACACACGGGGAGACCCAGTACTTC. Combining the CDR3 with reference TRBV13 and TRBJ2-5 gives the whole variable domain AAGVIQSPRHLIKEKRETATLKCYPIPRHDTVYWYQQGPGQDPQFLISFYEKMQSDKGSIPDRFSAQQFSDYHSELNMSSLELGDSALYFCASSGPRTHGETQYFGPGTRLLVL.

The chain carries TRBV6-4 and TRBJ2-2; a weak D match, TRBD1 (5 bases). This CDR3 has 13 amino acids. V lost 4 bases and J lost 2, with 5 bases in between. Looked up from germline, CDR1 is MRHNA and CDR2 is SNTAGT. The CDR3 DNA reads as TGTGCCAGCAGTGGGACAAACACCGGGGAGCTGTTTTTT. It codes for CASSGTNTGELFF.

CDR3 bases: TGCAGCGCCCGACTAGCGGGAGACTACGAGCAGTACTTC. This gives the protein CSARLAGDYEQYF. The V and J genes are TRBV29-1 and TRBJ2-7; TRBD2 aligns across 12 bases. CDR3 length: 13 amino acids. From germline, CDR1 is SQVTM and CDR2 ANQGSEA. Germline trimming cut 7 bases from V and 3 bases from J; bases unmatched to any gene: 4.

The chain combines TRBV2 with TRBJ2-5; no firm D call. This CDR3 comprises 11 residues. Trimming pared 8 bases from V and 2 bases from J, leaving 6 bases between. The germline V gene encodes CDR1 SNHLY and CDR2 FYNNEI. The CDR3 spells CASGRQETQYF. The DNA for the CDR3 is TGTGCCAGCGGTAGACAAGAGACCCAGTACTTC.

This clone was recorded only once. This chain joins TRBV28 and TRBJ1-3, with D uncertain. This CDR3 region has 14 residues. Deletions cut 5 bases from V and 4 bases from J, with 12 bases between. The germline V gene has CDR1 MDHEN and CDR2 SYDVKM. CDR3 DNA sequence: TGTGCCAGCAGTGTCGGGTTCGGGGGAAACACCATATATTTT. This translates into CASSVGFGGNTIYF.

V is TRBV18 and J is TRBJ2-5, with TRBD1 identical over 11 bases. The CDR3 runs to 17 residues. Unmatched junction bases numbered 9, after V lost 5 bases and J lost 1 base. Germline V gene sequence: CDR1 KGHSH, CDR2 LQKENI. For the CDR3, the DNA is TGTGCCAGCTCAACCGGGACAGGGGGACTGTTCCAAGAGACCCAGTACTTC. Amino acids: CASSTGTGGLFQETQYF.

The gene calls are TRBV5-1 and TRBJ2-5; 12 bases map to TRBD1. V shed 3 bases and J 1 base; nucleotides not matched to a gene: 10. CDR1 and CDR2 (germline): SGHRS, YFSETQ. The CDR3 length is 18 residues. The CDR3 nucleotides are TGCGCCAGCAGCTCATGGAGGGACAGGGGGCTTGGCCAAGAGACCCAGTACTTC. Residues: CASSSWRDRGLGQETQYF.

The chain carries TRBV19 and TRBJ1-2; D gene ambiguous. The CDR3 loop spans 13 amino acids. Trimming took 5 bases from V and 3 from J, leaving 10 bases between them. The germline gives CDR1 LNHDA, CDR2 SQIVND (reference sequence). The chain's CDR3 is CASSWRRHYGYTF. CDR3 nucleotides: TGTGCCAGTAGTTGGCGGAGACACTATGGCTACACCTTC.